These T cell receptor beta chains were read from a single sample in a study of T-cell reconstitution after alpha-beta-depleted transplantation in children. Using its own MiXCR run on the PCR reads, TCRdb lists one record per CDR3 protein. Among more than 300,000 distinct CDR3 sequences listed, under 20% were seen once. Sample: PBMCs, mostly from graft donor cells, taken 360 days after TCRalphabeta/CD19-depleted stem cell transplant. Source of these receptors: a male patient between 2 and 9 years old who had a stem cell transplant for acute lymphoblastic leukemia, so the T cells may come from the graft donor. Each CDR3 is given with its conserved first and last residue. A D gene is named only where the DNA matches it firmly. Clone size is given for some rows only: seen once, a few or many times, or a class if the clone is expanded.

D,J,V,size,CDR3,DNA
TRBD1,TRBJ2-1,TRBV20-1,-,CSARLTGGNEQFF,TGCAGTGCTAGACTGACAGGGGGCAATGAGCAGTTCTTC
-,TRBJ1-1,TRBV9,few,CASSVSMNTEAFF,TGTGCCAGCAGCGTCTCCATGAACACTGAAGCTTTCTTT
-,TRBJ2-3,TRBV12-3/TRBV12-4,many,CASNREDTQYF,TGTGCCAGCAATCGCGAGGATACGCAGTATTTT
-,TRBJ2-2,TRBV9,few,CASSVGASGQTGELFF,TGTGCCAGCAGCGTAGGGGCTTCAGGGCAGACCGGGGAGCTGTTTTTT
TRBD1,TRBJ1-5,TRBV12-3/TRBV12-4,-,CASSPSLQDRVIHQPQHF,TGTGCCAGCAGTCCGTCCCTTCAGGACAGGGTGATTCATCAGCCCCAGCATTTT
-,TRBJ1-3,TRBV20-1,-,CSAFDGSSGNTIYF,TGCAGTGCTTTCGACGGGAGCTCTGGAAACACCATATATTTT
TRBD1,TRBJ1-1,TRBV4-1,-,CASSPLDRGGTEAFF,TGCGCCAGCAGCCCCCTGGACAGGGGGGGGACTGAAGCTTTCTTT
-,TRBJ2-7,TRBV27,-,CASSSSLYEQYF,TGTGCCAGCAGTTCATCCTTATACGAGCAGTACTTC
-,TRBJ1-1,TRBV12-3/TRBV12-4,many,CASSLARTEAFF,TGTGCCAGCAGTCTAGCTCGGACTGAAGCTTTCTTT
TRBD2,TRBJ2-1,TRBV3-1,few,CASSQEVPGLAGEGDYNEQFF,TGTGCCAGCAGCCAAGAAGTGCCGGGACTAGCGGGAGAAGGGGACTACAATGAGCAGTTCTTC
-,TRBJ2-5,TRBV4-2,many,CASSPYSSPQETQYF,TGTGCCAGCAGCCCATATAGTTCGCCTCAAGAGACCCAGTACTTC
TRBD2,TRBJ2-1,TRBV5-1,once,CASTSGLAGVYEQFF,TGCGCCAGCACCTCGGGACTAGCGGGAGTGTATGAGCAGTTCTTC
-,TRBJ1-5,TRBV7-9,few,CASSLSGRGRNQPQHF,TGTGCCAGCAGCTTAAGCGGGCGGGGGCGCAATCAGCCCCAGCATTTT
-,TRBJ2-1,TRBV12-3/TRBV12-4,many,CASSWTVQWEQFF,TGTGCCAGCAGTTGGACTGTACAATGGGAGCAGTTCTTC
-,TRBJ2-3,TRBV2,few,CASSDLLAAQRDTQYF,TGTGCCAGCAGTGATCTTCTGGCGGCCCAGCGGGATACGCAGTATTTT
-,TRBJ2-3,TRBV4-3,many,CASSQDTGSVFGSTDTQYF,TGCGCCAGCAGCCAAGATACAGGATCGGTTTTTGGGAGCACAGATACGCAGTATTTT
TRBD1,TRBJ2-2,TRBV7-2,few,CASSLAGQGNTGELFF,TGTGCCAGCAGCTTGGCGGGACAGGGGAACACCGGGGAGCTGTTTTTT
-,TRBJ1-1,TRBV5-1,many,CASSLAEGYTEAFF,TGCGCCAGCAGCTTGGCCGAAGGATACACTGAAGCTTTCTTT
-,TRBJ2-7,TRBV28,few,CASRASGTASSYEQYF,TGTGCCAGCAGAGCCTCCGGGACCGCCAGCTCCTACGAGCAGTACTTC
TRBD1,TRBJ1-2,TRBV25-1,-,CASSEKGARFGYTF,TGTGCCAGCAGTGAGAAGGGGGCGAGATTTGGCTACACCTTC
-,TRBJ2-7,TRBV5-6,-,CASSLNPLDYEQYF,TGTGCCAGCAGCTTGAACCCACTAGACTACGAGCAGTACTTC
-,TRBJ1-4,TRBV20-1,many,CSASGTSNEKLFF,TGCAGTGCTTCCGGGACCTCTAATGAAAAACTGTTTTTT
TRBD2,TRBJ2-1,TRBV11-2,-,CASSSPGGGNEQFF,TGTGCCAGCAGCTCTCCGGGGGGAGGCAATGAGCAGTTCTTC
-,TRBJ2-5,TRBV5-1,few,CASSLASTRETQYF,TGCGCCAGCAGCTTGGCCTCGACTAGAGAGACCCAGTACTTC
-,TRBJ1-1,TRBV20-1,few,CSARDPRRLPGTEAFF,TGCAGTGCTAGAGACCCCCGGCGGTTACCCGGGACTGAAGCTTTCTTT
TRBD1,TRBJ2-7,TRBV12-3/TRBV12-4,many,CASSTTGVPYEQYF,TGTGCCAGCAGCACGACAGGGGTCCCCTACGAGCAGTACTTC
-,TRBJ1-4,TRBV27,-,CASSFLSSGLRYSGEKLFF,TGTGCCAGCAGTTTTCTATCCTCCGGGCTCCGATATTCAGGTGAAAAACTGTTTTTT
-,TRBJ2-1,TRBV19,-,CASSILGVGYNEQFF,TGTGCCAGTAGTATATTGGGAGTTGGGTACAATGAGCAGTTCTTC